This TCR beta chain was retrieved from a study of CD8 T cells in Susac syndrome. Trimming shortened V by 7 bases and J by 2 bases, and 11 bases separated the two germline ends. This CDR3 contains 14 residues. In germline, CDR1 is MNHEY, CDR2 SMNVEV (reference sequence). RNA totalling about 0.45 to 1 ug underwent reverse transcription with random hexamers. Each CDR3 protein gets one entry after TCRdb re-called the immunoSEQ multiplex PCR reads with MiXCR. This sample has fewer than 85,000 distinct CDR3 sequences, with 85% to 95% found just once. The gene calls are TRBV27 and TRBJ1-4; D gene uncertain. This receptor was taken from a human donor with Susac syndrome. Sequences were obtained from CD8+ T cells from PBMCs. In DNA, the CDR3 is TGTGCCAGCACCCACTCGGGGACTAATGAAAAACTGTTTTTT. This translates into CASTHSGTNEKLFF.